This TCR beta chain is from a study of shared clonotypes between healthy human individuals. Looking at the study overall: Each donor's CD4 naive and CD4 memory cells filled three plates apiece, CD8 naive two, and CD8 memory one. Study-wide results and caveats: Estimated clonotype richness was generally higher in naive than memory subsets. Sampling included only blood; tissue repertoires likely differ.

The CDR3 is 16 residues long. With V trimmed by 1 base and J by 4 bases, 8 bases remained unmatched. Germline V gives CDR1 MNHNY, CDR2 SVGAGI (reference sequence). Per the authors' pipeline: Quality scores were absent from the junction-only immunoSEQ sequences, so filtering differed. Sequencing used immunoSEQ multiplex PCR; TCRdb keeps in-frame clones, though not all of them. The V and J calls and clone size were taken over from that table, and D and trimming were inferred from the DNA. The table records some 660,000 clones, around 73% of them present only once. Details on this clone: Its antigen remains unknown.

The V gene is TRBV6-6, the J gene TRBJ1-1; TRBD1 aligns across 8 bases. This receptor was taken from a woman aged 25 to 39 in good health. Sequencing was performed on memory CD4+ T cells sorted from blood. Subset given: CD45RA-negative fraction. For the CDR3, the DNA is TGTGCCAGCAGTTACTACGGACAGGGTGTTGGCACTGAAGCTTTCTTT. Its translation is CASSYYGQGVGTEAFF.